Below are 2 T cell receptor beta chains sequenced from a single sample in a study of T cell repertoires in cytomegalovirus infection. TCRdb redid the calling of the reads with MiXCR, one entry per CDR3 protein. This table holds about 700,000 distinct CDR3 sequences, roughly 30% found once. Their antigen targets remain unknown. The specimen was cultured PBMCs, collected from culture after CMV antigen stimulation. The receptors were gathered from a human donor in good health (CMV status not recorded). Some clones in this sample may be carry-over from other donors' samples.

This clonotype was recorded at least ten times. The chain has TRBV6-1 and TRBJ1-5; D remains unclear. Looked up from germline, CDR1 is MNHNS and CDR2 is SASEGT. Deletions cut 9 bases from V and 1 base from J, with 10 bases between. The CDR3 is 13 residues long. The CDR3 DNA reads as TGTGCCAGTTGTGGTGGAAGCAATCAGCCCCAGCATTTT. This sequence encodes CASCGGSNQPQHF.

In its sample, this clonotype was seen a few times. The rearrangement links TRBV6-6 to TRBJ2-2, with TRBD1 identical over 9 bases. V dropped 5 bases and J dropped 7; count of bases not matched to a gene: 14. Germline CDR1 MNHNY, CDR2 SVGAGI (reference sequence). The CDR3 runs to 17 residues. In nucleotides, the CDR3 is TGTGCCAGCAGTACTCCACCGGGACAGGGAAGTATCGGGGAGCTGTTTTTT. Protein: CASSTPPGQGSIGELFF.